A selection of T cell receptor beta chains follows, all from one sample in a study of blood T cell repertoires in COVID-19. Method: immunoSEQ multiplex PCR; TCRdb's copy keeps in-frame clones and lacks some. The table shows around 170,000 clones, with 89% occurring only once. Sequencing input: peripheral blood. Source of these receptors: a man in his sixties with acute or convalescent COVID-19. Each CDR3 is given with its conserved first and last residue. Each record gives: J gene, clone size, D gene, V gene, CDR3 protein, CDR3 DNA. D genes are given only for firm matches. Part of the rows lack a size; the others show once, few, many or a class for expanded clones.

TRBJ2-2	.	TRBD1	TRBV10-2	CASSESDRAGYTGELFF	TGCGCCAGCAGTGAGTCGGACAGGGCCGGATACACCGGGGAGCTGTTTTTT
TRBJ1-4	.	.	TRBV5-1	CASSLDDRATNEKLFF	TGCGCCAGCAGCTTGGATGACAGAGCAACTAATGAAAAACTGTTTTTT
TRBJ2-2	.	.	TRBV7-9	CASSRQANGELFF	TGTGCCAGCAGCAGACAGGCAAACGGGGAGCTGTTTTTT
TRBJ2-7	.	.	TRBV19	CASSILNSVSYEQYF	TGTGCCAGTAGTATATTAAACAGTGTCTCCTACGAGCAGTACTTC
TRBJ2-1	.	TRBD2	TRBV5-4	CASSFRLAGNEQFF	TGTGCCAGCAGCTTCAGACTAGCGGGCAATGAGCAGTTCTTC
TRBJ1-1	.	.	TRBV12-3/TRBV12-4	CASSVRGNTEAFF	TGTGCCAGCAGTGTCAGGGGGAACACTGAAGCTTTCTTT
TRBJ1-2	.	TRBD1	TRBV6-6	CASRLQGARTYGYTF	TGTGCCAGCAGACTACAGGGGGCTAGAACCTATGGCTACACCTTC
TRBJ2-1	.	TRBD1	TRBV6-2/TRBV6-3	CASSYGQGAYEQFF	TGTGCCAGCAGCTATGGACAGGGGGCGTATGAGCAGTTCTTC
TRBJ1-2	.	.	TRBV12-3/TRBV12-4	CASKKEIFYGYTF	TGTGCCAGCAAAAAGGAGATTTTCTATGGCTACACCTTC
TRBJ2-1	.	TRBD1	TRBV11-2	CASSLAVGTEQIF	TGTGCCAGCAGCTTAGCCGTGGGGACAGAGCAAATCTTC
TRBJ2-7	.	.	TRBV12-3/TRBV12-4	CASRSSSYEQYF	TGTGCCAGCAGATCTAGCTCCTACGAGCAGTACTTC
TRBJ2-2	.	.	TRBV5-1	CASSPGHNTGELFF	TGCGCCAGCAGCCCCGGACACAACACCGGGGAGCTGTTTTTT
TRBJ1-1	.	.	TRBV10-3	CAISESVGGGGTEAFF	TGTGCCATCAGTGAGTCGGTCGGGGGCGGGGGCACTGAAGCTTTCTTT
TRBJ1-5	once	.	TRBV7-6	CASSPAGEAQPQHF	TGTGCCAGCAGCCCAGCTGGGGAGGCTCAGCCCCAGCATTTT
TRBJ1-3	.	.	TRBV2	CASSATGGNTIYF	TGTGCCAGCAGTGCGACAGGTGGAAACACCATATATTTT
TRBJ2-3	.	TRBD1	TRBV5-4	CASSLDGDRGGTDTQYF	TGTGCCAGCAGCTTGGATGGGGACAGGGGGGGCACAGATACGCAGTATTTT
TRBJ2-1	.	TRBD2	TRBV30	CAWRAGGQYNEQFF	TGTGCCTGGAGAGCGGGGGGGCAATACAATGAGCAGTTCTTC